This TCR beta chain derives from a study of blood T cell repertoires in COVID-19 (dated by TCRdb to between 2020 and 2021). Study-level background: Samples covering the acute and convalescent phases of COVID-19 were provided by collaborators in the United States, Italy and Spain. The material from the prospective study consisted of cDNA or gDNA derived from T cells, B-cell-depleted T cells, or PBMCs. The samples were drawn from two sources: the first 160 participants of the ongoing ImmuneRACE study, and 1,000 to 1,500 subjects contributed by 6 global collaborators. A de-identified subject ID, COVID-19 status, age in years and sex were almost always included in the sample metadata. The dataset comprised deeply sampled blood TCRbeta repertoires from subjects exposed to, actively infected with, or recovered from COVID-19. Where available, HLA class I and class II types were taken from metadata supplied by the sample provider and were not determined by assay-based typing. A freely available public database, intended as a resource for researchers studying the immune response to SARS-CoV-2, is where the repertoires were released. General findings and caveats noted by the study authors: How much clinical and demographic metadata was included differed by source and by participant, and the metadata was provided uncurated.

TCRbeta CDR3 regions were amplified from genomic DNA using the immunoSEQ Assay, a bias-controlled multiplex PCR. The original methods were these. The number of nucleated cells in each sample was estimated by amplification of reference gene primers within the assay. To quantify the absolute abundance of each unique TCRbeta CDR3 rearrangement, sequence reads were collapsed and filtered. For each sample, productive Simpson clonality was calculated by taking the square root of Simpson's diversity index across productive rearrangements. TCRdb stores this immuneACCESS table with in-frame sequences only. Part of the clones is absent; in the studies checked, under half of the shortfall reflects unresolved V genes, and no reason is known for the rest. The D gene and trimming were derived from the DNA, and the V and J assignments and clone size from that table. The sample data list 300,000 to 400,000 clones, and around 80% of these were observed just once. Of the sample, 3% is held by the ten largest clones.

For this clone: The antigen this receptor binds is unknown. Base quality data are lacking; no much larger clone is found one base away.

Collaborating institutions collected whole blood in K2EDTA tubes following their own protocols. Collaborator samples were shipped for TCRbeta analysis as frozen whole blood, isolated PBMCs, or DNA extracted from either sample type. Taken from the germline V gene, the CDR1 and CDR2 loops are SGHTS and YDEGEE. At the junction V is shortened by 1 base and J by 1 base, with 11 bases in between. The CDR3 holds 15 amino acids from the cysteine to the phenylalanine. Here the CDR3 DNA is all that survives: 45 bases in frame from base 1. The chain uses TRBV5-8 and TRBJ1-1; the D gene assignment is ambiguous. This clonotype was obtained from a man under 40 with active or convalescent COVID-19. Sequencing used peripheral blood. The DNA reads TGTGCCAGCAGCTTGACCGGTGTTACGAACACTGAAGCTTTCTTT. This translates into CASSLTGVTNTEAFF.